These 32 T cell receptor beta chains came from one sample sequenced in a study of T-cell memory formation after mild COVID-19. TCRdb independently ran MiXCR on the 5' RACE reads; one entry per CDR3 protein. The sample lists some 48,000 distinct CDR3 sequences, around 12% occurring once. The material sequenced was PBMCs or a T cell subset sorted from them (not recorded which). The receptors here all came from a man between 18 and 35 years old who had mild COVID-19 (a few samples of this study predate the infection). Cell type and time point are not known.

This clonotype has a count of ten or more. The V gene is TRBV7-9, the J gene TRBJ1-1; 9 bases are shared with TRBD1. V dropped 5 bases and J dropped 5; count of bases not matched to a gene: 9. The CDR3 has 15 amino acids. Germline lookup yields CDR1 SEHNR and CDR2 FQNEAQ (reference sequence). The CDR3 DNA follows: TGTGCCAGCAGCCCCGTACGGGACAGGGCAACTGAAGCTTTCTTT. It codes for CASSPVRDRATEAFF.

This chain uses TRBV6-2 or TRBV6-3 with TRBJ1-5; D is unresolved. Germline CDR1 is MNHEY and CDR2 is SVGEGT. The V end lost 2 bases, the J end lost 7 bases, and 6 bases lay between the germline ends. This CDR3 contains 12 residues. Written as DNA, the CDR3 is TGTGCCAGCAGTTACGCCGGACAGCCCCAGCATTTT. Amino acids: CASSYAGQPQHF.

This chain connects TRBV6-6 to TRBJ1-1, with D perhaps TRBD1 (5 bases). Trimming stripped 7 bases from V and 10 bases from J, with 19 bases between. The CDR3 sequence is 13 residues long. CDR1 and CDR2 from the germline V gene are MNHNY and SVGAGI (reference sequence). The CDR3 here is CASNTPRGDAAFF. The CDR3 DNA reads as TGTGCCAGCAATACACCCCGGGGGGACGCAGCTTTCTTT.

This clonotype occurred a few times. V and J are TRBV11-2 and TRBJ2-1; 7 bases align to TRBD1. The CDR3 has 13 amino acids. Germline assignment: CDR1 SGHAT and CDR2 FQNNGV. J lost 10 bases, V lost 1 base, and 4 bases had no gene match. CDR3 sequence reads: CASSLGQGLEQFF. The CDR3 DNA follows: TGTGCCAGCAGCTTAGGACAGGGATTGGAGCAGTTCTTC.

This clonotype was found many times. The rearrangement uses TRBV13 and TRBJ2-7, with D perhaps matching TRBD1 or TRBD2 (5 bases each). CDR3 length: 14 amino acids. Trimming shortened V by 3 bases and J by 2 bases, and 11 bases separated the two germline ends. Germline-derived CDR1 and CDR2 are PRHDT and FYEKMQ (reference sequence). CDR3 in amino acids: CASSLPGPTYEQYF. The CDR3, as DNA: TGTGCCAGCAGCTTGCCGGGACCTACCTACGAGCAGTACTTC. The full variable domain, with the rest looked up from reference TRBV13 and TRBJ2-7, is AAGVIQSPRHLIKEKRETATLKCYPIPRHDTVYWYQQGPGQDPQFLISFYEKMQSDKGSIPDRFSAQQFSDYHSELNMSSLELGDSALYFCASSLPGPTYEQYFGPGTRLTVT.

The sample holds many counts of this clonotype. This chain joins TRBV5-1 and TRBJ2-7; D remains unclear. V was shortened by 0 bases and J by 2 bases, with 9 bases between the two germline ends. The germline CDR1 and CDR2 sequences are SGHRS and YFSETQ. The CDR3 loop spans 14 amino acids. Here the CDR3 DNA reads TGCGCCAGCAGCTTGGTAGGCAGAACCTACGAGCAGTACTTC. This codes for CASSLVGRTYEQYF.

This clonotype has a handful of counts. The chain is built from TRBV6-6 and TRBJ1-2, with 8 bases fitting TRBD1. CDR1 is MNHNY, CDR2 SVGAGI, per germline (reference sequence). The CDR3 sequence is 14 residues long. Trimming cost V 6 bases and J 6 bases; bases outside gene matches: 9. The chain's CDR3 is CASSQMDRVNGYTF. In DNA form, the CDR3 reads TGTGCCAGCAGCCAAATGGACAGGGTAAATGGCTACACCTTC.

This clonotype has a handful of counts. The chain has TRBV20-1 and TRBJ2-1, with D maybe TRBD1 (5 bases). The CDR3 totals 14 residues. Germline CDR1 is DFQATT and CDR2 is SNEGSKA (reference sequence). Trimming removed 1 base at V and 6 bases at J, with 13 bases between. In nucleotides, the CDR3 is TGCAGTGCTAGAGCGTCAATGGGGCGCAATGAGCAGTTCTTC. Translating gives CSARASMGRNEQFF.

This clonotype came up many times. This chain joins TRBV5-1 and TRBJ2-7, with D tentatively TRBD2 (5 bases). CDR1 SGHRS and CDR2 YFSETQ come from the germline V gene. V was clipped by 4 bases and J by 3 bases, with 14 bases between them. The CDR3 length is 14 residues. CDR3 in DNA: TGCGCCAGCAGCGCCAGAGCCGGGGACTACGAGCAGTACGTC. Encoded protein: CASSARAGDYEQYV.

This clonotype was counted only a few times. CDR3 protein: CSVMSAGANVLTF. Here the CDR3 DNA reads TGCAGCGTTATGTCGGCAGGGGCCAACGTCCTGACTTTC. The V and J genes are TRBV29-1 and TRBJ2-6, with no clear D. Looked up from germline, CDR1 is SQVTM and CDR2 is ANQGSEA. The CDR3 sequence is 13 residues long. Trimming removed 5 bases at V and 4 bases at J, with 9 bases between.

This clonotype turned up a few times. V is TRBV20-1 and J is TRBJ1-5, with 8 bases that match TRBD1. Germline CDR1 DFQATT, CDR2 SNEGSKA (reference sequence). V was pared by 6 bases and J by 5 bases, with 3 bases of the junction left unmatched. The CDR3 spans 12 residues. DNA of the CDR3: TGCAGTGCCGGACAGGGCGATCAGCCCCAGCATTTT. Protein sequence: CSAGQGDQPQHF.

The table lists this clonotype with a few counts. The rearrangement joins TRBV20-1 to TRBJ1-2, with D perhaps matching TRBD1 (5 bases). This CDR3 is built from 14 residues. Trimming stripped 3 bases from V and 4 bases from J, with 15 bases between. Germline-derived CDR1 and CDR2 are DFQATT and SNEGSKA (reference sequence). The DNA for the CDR3 is TGCAGTGCTAGTAGTACAGGAGAACTCTATGGCTACACCTTC. Translated: CSASSTGELYGYTF.

At least ten counts were recorded for this clonotype. This sequence joins TRBV7-2 and TRBJ2-3, with a possible D match to TRBD1 (6 bases). V was clipped by 0 bases and J by 8 bases, with 12 bases between them. The CDR3 runs 14 residues. The germline V gene encodes CDR1 SGHTA and CDR2 FQGNSA. As DNA, the CDR3 is TGTGCCAGCAGCTTAGCGGGGGCGATTCGTACGCAGTATTTT. Encoded protein: CASSLAGAIRTQYF.

This clonotype appeared a few times. The chain joins TRBV9 to TRBJ1-2; tentative D call: TRBD1 (6 bases). The CDR3 is 15 residues long. From germline, CDR1 is SGDLS and CDR2 YYNGEE. Trimming took off 0 bases at V and 4 bases at J, with 13 bases between the two ends. The CDR3 spells CASSVAGGPTYGYTF. As DNA, the CDR3 is TGTGCCAGCAGCGTAGCGGGGGGCCCTACCTATGGCTACACCTTC.

This clonotype has ten or more counts. The rearrangement uses TRBV7-9 and TRBJ2-3; D is ambiguous. The CDR3 totals 14 residues. V was pared by 2 bases and J by 3 bases, with 9 bases between. Per germline, CDR1 SEHNR and CDR2 FQNEAQ (reference sequence). The CDR3 region is CASSLNQVTDTQYF. CDR3 bases: TGTGCCAGCAGCTTAAACCAGGTGACAGATACGCAGTATTTT.

This clonotype has only a few counts. The V call is TRBV7-8, the J call TRBJ2-5, with 7 nucleotides matching TRBD1. Germline lookup yields CDR1 SGHVS and CDR2 FQNEAQ. This CDR3 has 14 residues. V was pared by 5 bases and J by 4 bases, with 7 bases of the junction left unmatched. For the CDR3, the DNA is TGTGCCAGCAGCGACCGGACAGGTAGAGAGACCCAGTACTTC. Protein product: CASSDRTGRETQYF.

This clonotype has a handful of counts. CDR3 bases: TGTGCCAGCAGGGCCCCGTCTAACTATGGCTACACCTTC. It yields the protein CASRAPSNYGYTF. The V and J genes are TRBV6-5 and TRBJ1-2; the D is unclear. Germline CDR1 and CDR2: MNHEY and SVGAGI. V was clipped by 6 bases and J by 0 bases, with 8 bases between them. CDR3 length: 13 residues.

The rearrangement uses TRBV6-5 and TRBJ1-4; D perhaps matches TRBD1 (5 bases). The germline V gene encodes CDR1 MNHEY and CDR2 SVGAGI. The ends were cut back, 5 bases at V and 8 bases at J, with 15 bases in the middle. The CDR3 runs 14 residues. The CDR3 is CASSISIRVEKLFF. CDR3 coding DNA: TGTGCCAGCAGTATCTCCATCAGGGTGGAAAAACTGTTTTTT.

This chain links TRBV9 with TRBJ2-5; 8 bases agree with TRBD2. This CDR3 is built from 15 residues. With V trimmed by 0 bases and J by 5 bases, 6 bases remained unmatched. Germline assignment: CDR1 SGDLS and CDR2 YYNGEE. DNA of the CDR3: TGTGCCAGCAGCGTAGTCGGACTAGCATGGGAGACCCAGTACTTC. It is translated as CASSVVGLAWETQYF.

This clonotype was seen at least ten times. The rearrangement uses TRBV7-9 and TRBJ2-2; 7 bases agree with TRBD1. The CDR3 extends over 15 amino acids. V trimming: 4 bases; J trimming: 8 bases; junction bases outside the gene matches: 10. In germline, CDR1 is SEHNR, CDR2 FQNEAQ (reference sequence). CDR3 residues: CASSSPGQRTGELFF. DNA of the CDR3: TGTGCCAGCAGCTCACCGGGACAGAGAACGGGGGAGCTGTTTTTT. Full variable domain (rest looked up from reference TRBV7-9 and TRBJ2-2): DTGVSQNPRHKITKRGQNVTFRCDPISEHNRLYWYRQTLGQGPEFLTYFQNEAQLEKSRLLSDRFSAERPKGSFSTLEIQRTEQGDSAMYLCASSSPGQRTGELFFGEGSRLTVL.

This clonotype has only a few counts. The rearrangement links TRBV9 to TRBJ2-5, with D possibly called TRBD1 or TRBD2 (5 bases each). V gave up 5 bases and J gave up 5 bases, with 16 bases separating them. Germline CDR1 and CDR2: SGDLS and YYNGEE. The CDR3 loop spans 14 amino acids. CDR3 bases: TGTGCCAGCAGTACCGGGTCGGGACGGGAGACCCAGTACTTC. Amino acids: CASSTGSGRETQYF.

This chain links TRBV7-2 with TRBJ1-2, with a weak D call TRBD1 (6 bases). This CDR3 has 16 amino acids. CDR1 is SGHTA, CDR2 FQGNSA, per germline. Trimming took 5 bases from V and 7 from J, leaving 23 bases between them. CDR3 nucleotides: TGTGCCAGCAGCCCTCTACCCCCCCCAGGGGACTCTGGCTACACCTTC. The encoded protein is CASSPLPPPGDSGYTF. Using reference TRBV7-2 and TRBJ1-2 for the parts outside the CDR3, the full variable domain is GAGVSQSPSNKVTEKGKDVELRCDPISGHTALYWYRQSLGQGLEFLIYFQGNSAPDKSGLPSDRFSAERTGGSVSTLTIQRTQQEDSAVYLCASSPLPPPGDSGYTFGSGTRLTVV.

The chain uses TRBV29-1 and TRBJ2-3; D is possibly TRBD2 (5 bases). CDR3 length: 13 residues. CDR1 and CDR2 (germline): SQVTM, ANQGSEA. V was trimmed by 8 bases and J by 1 base, leaving 13 bases between them. The CDR3 protein is CSSREYGTDTQYF. CDR3 nucleotides: TGCAGCTCCCGGGAATATGGCACAGATACGCAGTATTTT.

This clonotype was detected many times. The chain has TRBV5-1 and TRBJ1-1; the D is unclear. The ends were cut back, 6 bases at V and 5 bases at J, with 8 bases in the middle. Germline V lookup: CDR1 SGHRS, CDR2 YFSETQ. The CDR3 runs to 11 residues. In DNA form, the CDR3 reads TGCGCCAGCACGCGGGATACTGAAGCTTTCTTT. It yields the protein CASTRDTEAFF.

V is TRBV5-1 and J is TRBJ2-2, with D hard to call. V lost 6 bases and J lost 4, with 13 bases in between. The CDR3 consists of 14 residues. The germline gives CDR1 SGHRS, CDR2 YFSETQ. Here the CDR3 reads CASTTGSGTGELFF. The CDR3 DNA follows: TGCGCCAGCACCACCGGTAGTGGCACCGGGGAGCTGTTTTTT.

The rearrangement links TRBV5-1 to TRBJ1-2; unclear D gene. The CDR3 length is 13 residues. Per the germline V gene, CDR1 is SGHRS and CDR2 is YFSETQ. Trimming pared 0 bases from V and 7 bases from J, leaving 10 bases between. The CDR3 nucleotides read TGCGCCAGCAGCTTGGAAGGGAATGGTGGCTACACCTTC. Its protein is CASSLEGNGGYTF.

The genes are TRBV6-1 and TRBJ1-5; 7 positions agree with TRBD1. Per the germline V gene, CDR1 is MNHNS and CDR2 is SASEGT. J lost 6 bases, V lost 6 bases, and 8 bases had no gene match. The CDR3 consists of 14 residues. The CDR3 nucleotides are TGTGCCAGCAGCGCAGACAGGGTGGGTCAGCCCCAGCATTTT. Encoded protein: CASSADRVGQPQHF.

The chain combines TRBV28 with TRBJ2-2; 8 nucleotides agree with TRBD1. The CDR3 sequence is 15 residues long. Germline values: CDR1 MDHEN, CDR2 SYDVKM. The ends lost 10 bases at V and 0 bases at J; junction bases unmatched: 7. CDR3 bases: TGTGCCACCCCAGGACAGGGAGCGAACACCGGGGAGCTGTTTTTT. Residues: CATPGQGANTGELFF.

This clonotype is medium-sized by share. The V gene is TRBV27, the J gene TRBJ2-3, with unresolved D. V was trimmed by 11 bases and J by 5 bases, leaving 17 bases between them. The CDR3 has 13 amino acids. In germline, CDR1 is MNHEY, CDR2 SMNVEV (reference sequence). The CDR3 sequence: CAPANPEEDTQYF. The DNA for the CDR3 is TGTGCCCCCGCGAATCCCGAGGAAGATACGCAGTATTTT.

The chain employs TRBV9 and TRBJ2-2; D perhaps matches TRBD1 (5 bases). This CDR3 spans 14 amino acids. V lost 6 bases, J lost 2 bases, and 11 bases lay in between. Germline V CDR1 and CDR2: SGDLS, YYNGEE. The CDR3 DNA sequence: TGTGCCAGCACCCCTGGGGCCAACACCGGGGAGCTGTTTTTT. This gives the protein CASTPGANTGELFF. The whole variable domain, filled in from reference TRBV9 and TRBJ2-2, reads DSGVTQTPKHLITATGQRVTLRCSPRSGDLSVYWYQQSLDQGLQFLIQYYNGEERAKGNILERFSAQQFPDLHSELNLSSLELGDSALYFCASTPGANTGELFFGEGSRLTVL.

This clonotype was counted only a few times. This chain links TRBV5-1 with TRBJ1-1; D unclear. This CDR3 spans 14 amino acids. Trimming took off 2 bases at V and 4 bases at J, with 12 bases between the two ends. CDR1 is SGHRS, CDR2 YFSETQ, per germline. CDR3 sequence reads: CASSFPRLGTEAFF. The CDR3 DNA sequence: TGCGCCAGCAGCTTCCCCAGGCTTGGCACTGAAGCTTTCTTT.

This chain connects TRBV20-1 to TRBJ2-2; D uncertain. The CDR3 has 14 residues. Germline CDR1 DFQATT, CDR2 SNEGSKA (reference sequence). Trimming left V 0 bases short and J 5 bases short, with 10 bases between. The CDR3 DNA sequence: TGCAGTGCTAGAGATCTGGAACCGACCGGGGAGCTGTTTTTT. It encodes CSARDLEPTGELFF.